The 9 T cell receptor beta chains in this list originate from one sample, sequenced in a study of sequential checkpoint blockade in melanoma. Only in-frame clones appear in the TCRdb table, and some are missing; sequencing was by immunoSEQ multiplex PCR. Of about 18,000 clones listed, 65% to 85% were seen once; the top ten hold about 4.9%. The sample's treatment: randomized to nivolumab then ipilimumab (arm A) or the reverse (arm B). The sequences come from tumor tissue (inferred from file names), collected from a patient given nivolumab and ipilimumab in sequence. These receptors came from a human donor with melanoma.

V gene TRBV5-1 combines with J gene TRBJ1-6; no clear D gene. The ends were cut back, 0 bases at V and 7 bases at J, with 11 bases in the middle. CDR1 and CDR2 (germline): SGHRS, YFSETQ. This CDR3 has 15 residues. The chain's CDR3 is CASSLATGSNSPLHF. The CDR3 coding sequence is TGCGCCAGCAGCTTGGCCACGGGATCAAATTCACCCCTCCACTTT. Filled out from reference TRBV5-1 and TRBJ1-6, the complete variable domain reads KAGVTQTPRYLIKTRGQQVTLSCSPISGHRSVSWYQQTPGQGLQFLFEYFSETQRNKGNFPGRFSGRQFSNSRSEMNVSTLELGDSALYLCASSLATGSNSPLHFGNGTRLTVT.

This rearrangement joins TRBV6-7 to TRBJ2-1, with 14 positions matching TRBD2. TRBV6-7 is annotated as an ORF whose role is uncertain. V shed 6 bases and J 7 bases; nucleotides not matched to a gene: 8. The CDR3 extends over 16 amino acids. The CDR3 DNA follows: TGTGCCAGCAGCGGAGGGACTAGCGGGAGTTGGAATGAGCAGTTCTTC. Protein: CASSGGTSGSWNEQFF.

J is TRBJ2-5 and V is TRBV18, with D possibly being TRBD1 (6 bases). The CDR3 runs 14 residues. The V end lost 8 bases, the J end lost 2 bases, and 15 bases lay between the germline ends. Germline CDR1 KGHSH, CDR2 LQKENI. The CDR3 spells CASATQTGQETQYF. For the CDR3, the DNA is TGTGCCAGCGCAACCCAGACAGGACAAGAGACCCAGTACTTC.

Comments on this clone: The germline gene is not matched at one end of the junction; a read error may be the cause. The chain is built from TRBV19 and TRBJ1-2; 10 bases are a match to TRBD1. The CDR3 has 12 amino acids. CDR1 is LNHDA and CDR2 is SQIVND in the germline V gene (reference sequence). DNA of the CDR3: TGTGCCAGTACGACAGGGGGCCGAGGGAACGCCTTC. Its translation: CASTTGGRGNAF.

The chain joins TRBV5-1 to TRBJ2-2; D could derive from TRBD1 or TRBD2 (5 bases each). Trimming left V 4 bases short and J 4 bases short, with 20 bases between. The CDR3 runs 17 residues. Per the germline V gene, CDR1 is SGHRS and CDR2 is YFSETQ. The CDR3 loop is CASSPVLLGAGTGELFF. The CDR3 bases are TGCGCCAGCAGCCCCGTCCTCCTCGGGGCGGGCACCGGGGAGCTGTTTTTT.

The V call is TRBV29-1, the J call TRBJ2-5, with D perhaps assigned TRBD1 or TRBD2 (6 bases each). CDR3 length: 14 amino acids. Trimming left V 4 bases short and J 7 bases short, with 19 bases between. CDR1 is SQVTM and CDR2 is ANQGSEA in the germline V gene. The CDR3 region is CSVAPRTAGGTQYF. CDR3 bases: TGCAGCGTTGCACCGAGGACAGCCGGGGGGACCCAGTACTTC.

The CDR3 DNA sequence: TGCGCCAGCAGCTCGCACACACGTTATAATTCACCCCTCCACTTT. As protein: CASSSHTRYNSPLHF. The chain links TRBV5-1 to TRBJ1-6; no reliable D call. Germline V gene sequence: CDR1 SGHRS, CDR2 YFSETQ. The V and J ends lost 3 bases and 4 bases respectively, with 11 bases between them. This CDR3 has 15 residues.

This chain uses TRBV5-1 with TRBJ2-7; TRBD2 matches at 11 bases. From germline, CDR1 is SGHRS and CDR2 YFSETQ. The CDR3 loop spans 19 amino acids. The junction had 19 bases not matched to a gene; V was cut back by 2 bases and J by 6 bases. In nucleotides, the CDR3 is TGCGCCAGCAGCTTACGTCCTCTGGGACTAGCGGAAAGGGCCGGCGAGCAGTACTTC. Its protein is CASSLRPLGLAERAGEQYF. The full variable domain, in which reference TRBV5-1 and TRBJ2-7 provide the parts outside the CDR3, is KAGVTQTPRYLIKTRGQQVTLSCSPISGHRSVSWYQQTPGQGLQFLFEYFSETQRNKGNFPGRFSGRQFSNSRSEMNVSTLELGDSALYLCASSLRPLGLAERAGEQYFGPGTRLTVT.

This chain uses TRBV19 with TRBJ2-1, with 12 bases matching TRBD2. Per germline, CDR1 LNHDA and CDR2 SQIVND (reference sequence). This CDR3 has 15 amino acids. The junction had 6 bases not matched to a gene; V was cut back by 4 bases and J by 8 bases. CDR3 in amino acids: CASSTTSGSMYEQFF. The DNA of the CDR3 is TGTGCCAGTAGTACGACTAGCGGGAGTATGTATGAGCAGTTCTTC.